This TCR beta chain is from a study of blood T cell repertoires in COVID-19. Study-level background: Samples came from the United States, Italy and Spain, spanning acute and convalescent COVID-19. Sample material is recorded as cDNA or gDNA derived from T cells, B-cell-depleted T cells, or PBMCs.

Per the original methods: Estimation of nucleated cell counts was performed using reference gene primer amplification. Method: immunoSEQ multiplex PCR; TCRdb's copy keeps in-frame clones and lacks some. V, J and clone size derive from that table, while D and trimming were established from the DNA sequence. The sample yields tens of thousands of clones, around 87% seen once. This CDR3 comprises 14 residues. Germline loops: CDR1 SGHRS, CDR2 YFSETQ. V was shortened by 4 bases and J by 3 bases, with 14 bases between the two germline ends. The receptor's source is a human donor with acute or convalescent COVID-19. The donor label of this sample is uncertain. The J gene is TRBJ2-7, the V gene TRBV5-1; D is possibly TRBD2 (6 bases). Sequenced input: peripheral blood. The CDR3 reads CASSTQGGNYEQYF. DNA of the CDR3: TGCGCCAGCAGCACCCAGGGAGGAAACTACGAGCAGTACTTC.